This TCR beta chain was obtained from a study of blood T cell repertoires in COVID-19. Overall study context: T cells, B-cell-depleted T cells, or PBMCs provided the cDNA or gDNA that served as material.

CDR1 is GTSNPN, CDR2 SVGIG, per germline (reference sequence). V was clipped by 5 bases and J by 1 base, with 13 bases between them. This CDR3 has 14 amino acids. This clone was detected only once. In the original processing: Nucleated cell number was recorded as an estimate derived from reference gene primer amplification. The method was immunoSEQ multiplex PCR; TCRdb's version includes in-frame clones alone and lacks a portion of them. V and J calls plus clone size are reproduced from that table; the DNA served to infer D and trimming. Of over 450,000 clones in the sample, less than 90% were seen once. The Seattle patients, enrolled during active infection, were followed longitudinally.

The chain combines TRBV30 with TRBJ2-3; TRBD2 is a possible D gene (7 bases). Sequencing used peripheral blood. This clonotype originated in a woman in her forties or fifties with COVID-19, enrolled during active disease. CDR3: CAWGWGGGTDTQYF. The CDR3 nucleotides read TGTGCCTGGGGCTGGGGGGGCGGCACAGATACGCAGTATTTT.